Presented here are 14 T cell receptor beta chains from one specimen sequenced in a study of blood T cell repertoires in COVID-19. Clones were read by immunoSEQ multiplex PCR, and TCRdb kept only the in-frame ones, dropping some. The sample includes fewer than 130,000 clones, around 85% of them seen just once. Sequencing used peripheral blood. The receptors here all came from a man between 65 and 80 years old with active or convalescent COVID-19.

V is TRBV27 and J is TRBJ1-2, with D possibly being TRBD1 (5 bases). CDR3 length: 14 residues. Trimming took off 4 bases at V and 4 bases at J, with 13 bases between the two ends. Per the germline V gene, CDR1 is MNHEY and CDR2 is SMNVEV (reference sequence). The CDR3 bases are TGTGCCAGCAGTTCAAGGGGTTCCTTCTATGGCTACACCTTC. It encodes CASSSRGSFYGYTF.

The rearrangement joins TRBV7-3 to TRBJ2-1; 9 nucleotides agree with TRBD2. Germline V gene lookup returns CDR1 SGHTA and CDR2 FQGTGA. This CDR3 spans 13 amino acids. Losses at the gene ends were 4 bases for V and 9 bases for J; bases not matched to a gene: 4. The CDR3 DNA reads as TGTGCCAGCAGCTCCGTAGCGGGAGCTGAGCAGTTCTTC. This sequence encodes CASSSVAGAEQFF.

The chain links TRBV9 to TRBJ2-1, with D maybe TRBD2 (6 bases). Germline V gene sequence: CDR1 SGDLS, CDR2 YYNGEE. V was shortened by 0 bases and J by 3 bases, with 10 bases between the two germline ends. The CDR3 has 15 amino acids. This CDR3 is CASSVASGFYNEQFF. The CDR3 bases are TGTGCCAGCAGCGTAGCCAGCGGGTTCTACAATGAGCAGTTCTTC.

This chain links TRBV14 with TRBJ1-3; D not certain. The germline gives CDR1 SGHDN, CDR2 FVKESK. Between the trimmed V and J ends, which lost 1 base and 10 bases, there was a span of 8 bases. The CDR3 is made up of 12 amino acids. CDR3 sequence (DNA): TGTGCCAGCAGCCAAGGGAGTACGACCATATATTTT. This encodes CASSQGSTTIYF.

This chain connects TRBV19 to TRBJ1-3; 8 nucleotides line up with TRBD1. J lost 4 bases, V lost 6 bases, and 8 bases had no gene match. From germline, CDR1 is LNHDA and CDR2 SQIVND (reference sequence). This CDR3 is 15 amino acids long. The CDR3 coding sequence is TGTGCCAGTAGCTACAGGGGGTCCCCCGGAAACACCATATATTTT. It yields the protein CASSYRGSPGNTIYF. The full variable domain, with the rest looked up from reference TRBV19 and TRBJ1-3, is DGGITQSPKYLFRKEGQNVTLSCEQNLNHDAMYWYRQDPGQGLRLIYYSQIVNDFQKGDIAEGYSVSREKKESFPLTVTSAQKNPTAFYLCASSYRGSPGNTIYFGEGSWLTVV.

V and J are TRBV5-5 and TRBJ2-3, with 8 positions matching TRBD2. Germline V gives CDR1 SGHKS, CDR2 YYEKEE (reference sequence). The V gene end was trimmed by 6 bases and the J gene end by 2 bases; junction bases not matched to a gene: 11. This CDR3 contains 16 residues. The CDR3 bases are TGTGCCAGCAAGGGATTAGCGGGATCAAACACAGATACGCAGTATTTT. Its translation is CASKGLAGSNTDTQYF. Filled out from reference TRBV5-5 and TRBJ2-3, the complete variable domain reads DAGVTQSPTHLIKTRGQQVTLRCSPISGHKSVSWYQQVLGQGPQFIFQYYEKEERGRGNFPDRFSARQFPNYSSELNVNALLLGDSALYLCASKGLAGSNTDTQYFGPGTRLTVL.

The gene calls are TRBV27 and TRBJ1-6; 7 bases line up with TRBD1. Looked up from germline, CDR1 is MNHEY and CDR2 is SMNVEV (reference sequence). The CDR3 spans 15 residues. The J segment lost 7 bases and the V segment lost 4 bases, leaving 7 bases of the junction unmatched. This CDR3 is CASSSRTGENSPLHF. DNA of the CDR3: TGTGCCAGCAGTTCACGGACAGGAGAGAATTCACCCCTCCACTTT.

The V gene is TRBV7-8, the J gene TRBJ1-5, with D perhaps TRBD1 (5 bases). V dropped 6 bases and J dropped 4 bases, with 10 bases sitting between them. Per germline, CDR1 SGHVS and CDR2 FQNEAQ. The CDR3 is 13 amino acids. CDR3 nucleotide sequence: TGTGCCAGCAGTCCCGGGGGGAATCAGCCCCAGCATTTT. Amino acids: CASSPGGNQPQHF.

The chain is built from TRBV7-7 and TRBJ2-3; weak D call: TRBD1 (6 bases). CDR1 is SSHAT and CDR2 is FNYEAQ in the germline V gene (reference sequence). The CDR3 runs to 13 residues. V lost 1 base to trimming and J lost 4 bases, with 6 bases between them. The CDR3 DNA reads TGTGCCAGCAGCTTAGACAGGGCAGATACGCAGTATTTT. It codes for CASSLDRADTQYF.

The J gene is TRBJ1-6, the V gene TRBV3-1 (or the pseudogene TRBV3-2); 7 positions agree with TRBD1. V dropped 2 bases and J dropped 9; count of bases not matched to a gene: 7. The CDR3 has 15 residues. Germline V gene sequence: CDR1 LGHDT, CDR2 YNNKEL (reference sequence). CDR3 region: CASSQRDSRASPLHF. For the CDR3, the DNA is TGTGCCAGCAGCCAACGGGACAGCCGAGCTTCACCCCTCCACTTT.

This chain joins TRBV7-2 and TRBJ1-2; possible D gene TRBD1, 5 bases. Germline CDR1 is SGHTA and CDR2 is FQGNSA. V was pared by 0 bases and J by 5 bases, with 16 bases between. This CDR3 is built from 16 residues. CDR3 sequence reads: CASSLAGGAGNYGYTF. CDR3 in DNA: TGTGCCAGCAGCTTAGCGGGAGGGGCAGGCAATTATGGCTACACCTTC.

The chain is built from TRBV21-1 and TRBJ1-2. TRBV21-1 is designated a pseudogene. The CDR3 runs 13 residues. The DNA of the CDR3 is TGTGCCAGCAGCAAAGGAGGGTACTATGGCTACACCTTC. Protein: CASSKGGYYGYTF.

The chain uses TRBV7-8 and TRBJ2-2; maybe TRBD1 (5 bases). The CDR3 runs to 16 residues. CDR1 SGHVS and CDR2 FQNEAQ come from the germline V gene. V dropped 5 bases and J dropped 5 bases, with 18 bases sitting between them. CDR3 region: CASSPGWAGITGELFF. CDR3 nucleotide sequence: TGTGCCAGCAGCCCCGGATGGGCAGGGATTACCGGGGAGCTGTTTTTT.

The J gene is TRBJ1-6, the V gene TRBV6-4, with 8 bases aligning to TRBD1. With V trimmed by 8 bases and J by 7 bases, 4 bases remained unmatched. The CDR3 sequence is 13 residues long. Germline CDR1 reads MRHNA; CDR2 reads SNTAGT. Here the CDR3 DNA reads TGTGCCAGCCCAAGACAGGGGAATTCACCCCTCCACTTT. This translates into CASPRQGNSPLHF.